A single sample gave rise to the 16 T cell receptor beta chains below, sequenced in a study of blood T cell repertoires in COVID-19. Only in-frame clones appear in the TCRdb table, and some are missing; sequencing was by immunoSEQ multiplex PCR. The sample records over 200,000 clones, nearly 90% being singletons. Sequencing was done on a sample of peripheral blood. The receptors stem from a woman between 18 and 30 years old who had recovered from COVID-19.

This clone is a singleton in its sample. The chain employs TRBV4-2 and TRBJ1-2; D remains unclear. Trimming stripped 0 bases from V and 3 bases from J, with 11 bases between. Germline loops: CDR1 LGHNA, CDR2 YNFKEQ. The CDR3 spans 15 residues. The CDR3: CASSQDLDSDYGYTF. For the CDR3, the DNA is TGTGCCAGCAGCCAAGACTTAGATTCGGACTATGGCTACACCTTC.

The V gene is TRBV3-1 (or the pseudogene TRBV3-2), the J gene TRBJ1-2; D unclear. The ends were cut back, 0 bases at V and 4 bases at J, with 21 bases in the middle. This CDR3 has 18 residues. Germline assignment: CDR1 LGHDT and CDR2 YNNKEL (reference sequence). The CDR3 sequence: CASSQDNRGNDDPYGYTF. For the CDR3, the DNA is TGTGCCAGCAGCCAAGATAACCGAGGGAACGACGATCCCTATGGCTACACCTTC.

Here the CDR3 DNA reads TGTGCCAGCAGCTTGGGACTCCTCAATGAGCAGTTCTTC. It codes for CASSLGLLNEQFF. The chain is built from TRBV11-3 and TRBJ2-1, with TRBD2 as a possible D gene (6 bases). The V and J ends lost 3 bases and 6 bases respectively, with 9 bases between them. The CDR3 length is 13 residues. Germline CDR1 reads SGHNT; CDR2 reads YENEEA.

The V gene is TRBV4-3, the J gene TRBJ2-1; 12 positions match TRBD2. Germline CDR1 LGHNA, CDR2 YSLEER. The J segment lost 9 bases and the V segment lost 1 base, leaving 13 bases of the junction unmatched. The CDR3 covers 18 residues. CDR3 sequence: CASSQGSGTSGLGGEQFF. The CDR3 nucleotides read TGCGCCAGCAGCCAAGGCTCCGGGACTAGCGGGTTGGGCGGTGAGCAGTTCTTC.

CDR3 nucleotides: TGTGCCTGGACCCCCTCAAGGGGCAACACTGAAGCTTTCTTT. Amino acid sequence: CAWTPSRGNTEAFF. The V and J genes are TRBV30 and TRBJ1-1; weak D call: TRBD1 (5 bases). The V end lost 4 bases, the J end lost 2 bases, and 14 bases lay between the germline ends. Per germline, CDR1 GTSNPN and CDR2 SVGIG (reference sequence). The CDR3 loop spans 14 amino acids. Supplemented by reference TRBV30 and TRBJ1-1, the full variable domain reads SQTIHQWPATLVQPVGSPLSLECTVEGTSNPNLYWYRQAAGRGLQLLFYSVGIGQISSEVPQNLSASRPQDRQFILSSKKLLLSDSGFYLCAWTPSRGNTEAFFGQGTRLTVV.

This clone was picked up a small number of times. CDR3 sequence (DNA): TGTGCCAGCAGCCTCAGGGGTGGGACTAGCGGGAGTCATCCCCAGTTCTTC. It is translated as CASSLRGGTSGSHPQFF. The V and J genes are TRBV7-3 and TRBJ2-1; 14 positions match TRBD2. J gave up 13 bases and V 5 bases, and 16 bases lay outside the gene matches. This CDR3 is 17 amino acids long. CDR1 SGHTA and CDR2 FQGTGA come from the germline V gene.

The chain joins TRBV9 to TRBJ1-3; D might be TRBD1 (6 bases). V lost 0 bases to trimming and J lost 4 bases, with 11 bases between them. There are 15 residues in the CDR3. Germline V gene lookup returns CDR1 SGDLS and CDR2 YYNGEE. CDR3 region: CASSVEAGEGNTIYF. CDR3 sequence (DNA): TGTGCCAGCAGCGTAGAGGCAGGGGAGGGAAACACCATATATTTT.

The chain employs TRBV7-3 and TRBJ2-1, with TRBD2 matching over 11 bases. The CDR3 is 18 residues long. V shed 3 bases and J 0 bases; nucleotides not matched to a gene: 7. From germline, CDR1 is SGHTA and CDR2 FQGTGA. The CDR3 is CASSFGLAGQSSYNEQFF. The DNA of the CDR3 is TGTGCCAGCAGCTTCGGACTAGCGGGCCAGAGCTCCTACAATGAGCAGTTCTTC.

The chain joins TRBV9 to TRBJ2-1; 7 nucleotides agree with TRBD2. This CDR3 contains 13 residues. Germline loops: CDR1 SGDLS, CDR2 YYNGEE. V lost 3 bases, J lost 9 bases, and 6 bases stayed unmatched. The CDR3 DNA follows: TGTGCCAGCAGCGCACGACTAGCTGGTGAGCAGTTCTTC. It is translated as CASSARLAGEQFF.

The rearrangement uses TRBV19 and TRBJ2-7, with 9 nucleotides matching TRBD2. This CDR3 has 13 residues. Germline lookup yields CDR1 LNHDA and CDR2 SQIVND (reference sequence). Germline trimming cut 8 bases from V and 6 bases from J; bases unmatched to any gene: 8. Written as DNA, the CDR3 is TGTGCCAGTGCGGGAGGGCCGTGGTTCGAGCAGTACTTC. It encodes CASAGGPWFEQYF.

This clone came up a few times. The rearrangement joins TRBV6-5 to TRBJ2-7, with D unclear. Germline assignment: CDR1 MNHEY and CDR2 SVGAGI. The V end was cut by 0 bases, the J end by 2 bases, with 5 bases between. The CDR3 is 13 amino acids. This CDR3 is CASSYSRTYEQYF. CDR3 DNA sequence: TGTGCCAGCAGTTACTCGCGTACCTACGAGCAGTACTTC.

CDR3 sequence (DNA): TGTGCCAGCAGCTTAAGTGCGGTTAAGGGGGATGGCTACACCTTC. This encodes CASSLSAVKGDGYTF. The rearrangement joins TRBV7-2 to TRBJ1-2; a weak D match, TRBD1 (6 bases). The CDR3 extends over 15 amino acids. V dropped 2 bases and J dropped 6 bases, with 16 bases sitting between them. Germline V lookup: CDR1 SGHTA, CDR2 FQGNSA.

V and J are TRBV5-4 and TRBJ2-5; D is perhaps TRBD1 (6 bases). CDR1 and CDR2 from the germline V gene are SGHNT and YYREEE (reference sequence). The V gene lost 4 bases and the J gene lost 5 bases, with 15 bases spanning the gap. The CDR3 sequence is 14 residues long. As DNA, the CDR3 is TGTGCCAGCAGCCCAGGGTCAACAGGGGAGACCCAGTACTTC. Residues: CASSPGSTGETQYF.

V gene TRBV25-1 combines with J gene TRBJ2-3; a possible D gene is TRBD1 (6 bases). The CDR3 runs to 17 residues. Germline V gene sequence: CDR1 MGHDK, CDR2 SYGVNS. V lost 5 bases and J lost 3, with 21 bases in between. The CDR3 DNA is TGTGCCAGCAGTCACCCCTTGCATGGGACAAAGACAGATACGCAGTATTTT. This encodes CASSHPLHGTKTDTQYF. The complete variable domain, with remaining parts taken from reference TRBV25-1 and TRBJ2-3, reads EADIYQTPRYLVIGTGKKITLECSQTMGHDKMYWYQQDPGMELHLIHYSYGVNSTEKGDLSSESTVSRIRTEHFPLTLESARPSHTSQYLCASSHPLHGTKTDTQYFGPGTRLTVL.

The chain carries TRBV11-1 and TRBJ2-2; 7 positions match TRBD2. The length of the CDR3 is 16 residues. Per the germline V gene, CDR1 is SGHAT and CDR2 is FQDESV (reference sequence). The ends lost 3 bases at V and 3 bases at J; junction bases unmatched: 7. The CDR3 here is CASSLWAGEDTGELFF. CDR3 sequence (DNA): TGTGCCAGCAGCTTGTGGGCGGGGGAGGACACCGGGGAGCTGTTTTTT.

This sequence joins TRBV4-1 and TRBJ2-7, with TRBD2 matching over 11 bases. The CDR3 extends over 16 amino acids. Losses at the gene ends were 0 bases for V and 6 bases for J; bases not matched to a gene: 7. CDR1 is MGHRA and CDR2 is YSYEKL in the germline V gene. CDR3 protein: CASSQDVVLAGVEQYF. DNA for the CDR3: TGCGCCAGCAGCCAAGATGTCGTACTAGCGGGAGTCGAGCAGTACTTC.